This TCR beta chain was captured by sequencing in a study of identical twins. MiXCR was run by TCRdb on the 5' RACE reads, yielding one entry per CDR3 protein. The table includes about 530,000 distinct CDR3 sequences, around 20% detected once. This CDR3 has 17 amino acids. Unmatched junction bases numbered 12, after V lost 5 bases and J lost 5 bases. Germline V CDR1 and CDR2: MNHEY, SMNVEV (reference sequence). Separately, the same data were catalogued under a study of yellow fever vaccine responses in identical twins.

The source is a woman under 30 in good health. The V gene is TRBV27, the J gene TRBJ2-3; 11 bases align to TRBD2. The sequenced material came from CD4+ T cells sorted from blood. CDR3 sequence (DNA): TGTGCCAGCAGTCGCCGACCACTAGCGGGAGATCAAGATACGCAGTATTTT. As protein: CASSRRPLAGDQDTQYF.